The TCR beta chain described here comes from a study of blood T cell repertoires in COVID-19. In the study overall: Collection of acute and convalescent COVID-19 samples took place in the United States, Italy and Spain. The cDNA or gDNA used as material had been derived from T cells, B-cell-depleted T cells, or PBMCs.

The CDR3 is 14 amino acids. The germline V gene encodes CDR1 MDHEN and CDR2 SYDVKM. Trimming cost V 2 bases and J 6 bases, with 11 bases left between them. TCRdb's table, derived via immunoSEQ multiplex PCR, lists solely in-frame clones and lacks some. The sample shows under 250,000 clones, around 81% of them seen only once. This TCR derives from a man aged 25 to 45 with acute COVID-19. The chain combines TRBV28 with TRBJ1-5, with D perhaps matching TRBD1 (6 bases). Input material: PBMCs or T cells enriched from blood (not recorded which). Written as DNA, the CDR3 is TGTGCCAGCAGTTTAGGGGGCATGGCTCAGCCCCAGCATTTT. Translation gives CASSLGGMAQPQHF. The full variable domain, with the rest looked up from reference TRBV28 and TRBJ1-5, is DVKVTQSSRYLVKRTGEKVFLECVQDMDHENMFWYRQDPGLGLRLIYFSYDVKMKEKGDIPEGYSVSREKKERFSLILESASTNQTSMYLCASSLGGMAQPQHFGDGTRLSIL.